These 27 T cell receptor beta chains were all obtained from the same sample, sequenced in a study of T cells after yellow fever vaccination. TCRdb reprocessed the 5' RACE reads with MiXCR, giving one entry per CDR3 protein. The sample contains hundreds of thousands of distinct CDR3 sequences, 12% of which appear only once. The sequences come from PBMCs, collected on the day of the yellow fever booster vaccination. These receptors were taken from a man aged 25-45 years who received the YFV17D yellow fever vaccine.

The V gene is TRBV19, the J gene TRBJ1-3, with D unclear. Germline V gene data show CDR1 as LNHDA and CDR2 as SQIVND (reference sequence). Trimming cost V 3 bases and J 0 bases, with 12 bases left between them. This CDR3 spans 16 amino acids. CDR3 coding DNA: TGTGCCAGTAGTATTTCGGCAGCATCCTCTGGAAACACCATATATTTT. Its protein product is CASSISAASSGNTIYF.

This sequence joins TRBV28 and TRBJ2-2; the match to TRBD1 covers 9 bases. CDR1 is MDHEN, CDR2 SYDVKM, per germline. Trimming at V came to 5 bases and at J to 13 bases, leaving 14 bases not matched to a gene. This CDR3 contains 15 residues. This chain's CDR3 is CASSPWTGERRRLFF. The CDR3 coding sequence is TGTGCCAGCAGTCCCTGGACAGGGGAAAGGCGGAGGCTGTTTTTT.

The chain is built from TRBV5-5 and TRBJ2-1; no reliable D call. Deletions cut 2 bases from V and 10 bases from J, with 10 bases between. This CDR3 region has 12 residues. Germline assignment: CDR1 SGHKS and CDR2 YYEKEE (reference sequence). The CDR3 nucleotides are TGTGCCAGCAGCTTTATTATAGCAGAGCAGTTCTTC. It yields the protein CASSFIIAEQFF. Full variable domain (missing parts from reference TRBV5-5 and TRBJ2-1): DAGVTQSPTHLIKTRGQQVTLRCSPISGHKSVSWYQQVLGQGPQFIFQYYEKEERGRGNFPDRFSARQFPNYSSELNVNALLLGDSALYLCASSFIIAEQFFGPGTRLTVL.

A few counts support this clonotype. The CDR3 nucleotides are TGTGCCTGGACCAGGACAGAGTTCACTGAAGCTTTCTTT. It is translated as CAWTRTEFTEAFF. The chain combines TRBV30 with TRBJ1-1, with D possibly being TRBD1 (6 bases). This CDR3 comprises 13 residues. Germline values: CDR1 GTSNPN, CDR2 SVGIG (reference sequence). Trimming pared 4 bases from V and 4 bases from J, leaving 13 bases between.

This clonotype was counted between two and nine times. This chain links TRBV19 with TRBJ2-1; TRBD2 agrees at 8 bases. Germline loops: CDR1 LNHDA, CDR2 SQIVND (reference sequence). V was clipped by 3 bases and J by 5 bases; unmatched bases: 6. The length of the CDR3 is 15 residues. The CDR3 spells CASSIRTSGNNEQFF. CDR3 nucleotide sequence: TGTGCCAGTAGTATCCGTACTAGCGGCAACAATGAGCAGTTCTTC.

This clonotype appeared a few times. The genes are TRBV29-1 and TRBJ1-2; D is undetermined. This CDR3 comprises 12 residues. CDR1 and CDR2 from the germline V gene are SQVTM and ANQGSEA. Trimming left V 4 bases short and J 3 bases short, with 9 bases between. In DNA form, the CDR3 reads TGCAGCGTTGTAGTCCTCCACTATGGCTACACCTTC. This encodes CSVVVLHYGYTF.

Only a few counts were recorded for this clonotype. The chain is built from TRBV5-1 and TRBJ2-7; D gene uncertain. CDR1 SGHRS and CDR2 YFSETQ come from the germline V gene. Trimming shortened V by 0 bases and J by 0 bases, and 10 bases separated the two germline ends. The CDR3 covers 15 residues. The DNA for the CDR3 is TGCGCCAGCAGCTTGGCTTCAGAGAGCTCCTACGAGCAGTACTTC. Translating it yields CASSLASESSYEQYF.

V usage is TRBV9 and J usage is TRBJ2-2; 7 bases line up with TRBD2. In germline, CDR1 is SGDLS, CDR2 YYNGEE. The CDR3 consists of 14 residues. The trim removed 7 bases at V and 14 bases at J, leaving 17 bases unmatched. The CDR3 spells CASALGGGDLRLFF. The CDR3 bases are TGTGCCAGCGCCTTGGGGGGGGGGGACCTCCGACTGTTTTTT.

The genes are TRBV25-1 and TRBJ2-7, with TRBD1 as a possible D gene (5 bases). Trimming stripped 10 bases from V and 5 bases from J, with 24 bases between. The CDR3 contains 15 residues. Per the germline V gene, CDR1 is MGHDK and CDR2 is SYGVNS. The CDR3 here is CAISTLSGYGHEQYF. The CDR3 DNA reads as TGTGCCATCAGCACCCTTTCAGGGTACGGTCACGAGCAGTACTTC.

This clonotype was found a few times. This chain joins TRBV6-2 or TRBV6-3 and TRBJ1-3; D may be TRBD1 (5 bases). This CDR3 comprises 17 residues. V lost 7 bases to trimming and J lost 0 bases, with 19 bases between them. Germline-derived CDR1 and CDR2 are MNHEY and SVGEGT. The CDR3 protein is CASTPTGGPFSGNTIYF. The DNA for the CDR3 is TGTGCCAGCACCCCCACGGGGGGACCTTTCTCTGGAAACACCATATATTTT.

The chain links TRBV19 to TRBJ2-5; possibly TRBD2 for D (5 bases). Germline CDR1 reads LNHDA; CDR2 reads SQIVND (reference sequence). This CDR3 is 14 amino acids long. V was pared by 7 bases and J by 4 bases, with 16 bases between. As DNA, the CDR3 is TGTGCCAGTATGCGCGGACTCAAGGGAGAGACCCAGTACTTC. Its protein is CASMRGLKGETQYF.

The chain joins TRBV28 to TRBJ1-3, with D tentatively TRBD1 (6 bases). The CDR3 covers 14 residues. With 5 bases removed from V and 4 bases from J, the gap between germline ends came to 12 bases. Germline V CDR1 and CDR2: MDHEN, SYDVKM. In DNA, the CDR3 is TGTGCCAGCAGTGACGGGACACCAGGAAACACCATATATTTT. Its translation is CASSDGTPGNTIYF. Full variable domain (rest looked up from reference TRBV28 and TRBJ1-3): DVKVTQSSRYLVKRTGEKVFLECVQDMDHENMFWYRQDPGLGLRLIYFSYDVKMKEKGDIPEGYSVSREKKERFSLILESASTNQTSMYLCASSDGTPGNTIYFGEGSWLTVV.

In this sample, this clonotype turned up many times. The rearrangement uses TRBV27 and TRBJ2-1; the match to TRBD2 covers 11 bases. CDR3 length: 19 residues. J lost 5 bases, V lost 1 base, and 13 bases had no gene match. Germline V gene lookup returns CDR1 MNHEY and CDR2 SMNVEV (reference sequence). The CDR3 DNA reads as TGTGCCAGCAGTTTATATCCGGGACATTTAGCGGGAGGGGACAATGAGCAGTTCTTC. It specifies CASSLYPGHLAGGDNEQFF.

This clonotype was found a few times. J is TRBJ1-5 and V is TRBV7-8, with D possibly matching TRBD1 (5 bases). V was pared by 1 base and J by 4 bases, with 14 bases between. The CDR3 has 16 amino acids. The germline gives CDR1 SGHVS, CDR2 FQNEAQ. CDR3 coding DNA: TGTGCCAGCAGCTTAGTGGGAGGACAACCGAATCAGCCCCAGCATTTT. Protein: CASSLVGGQPNQPQHF.

The sample holds many counts of this clonotype. The V and J genes are TRBV3-1 and TRBJ2-2; 8 nucleotides agree with TRBD1. V trimming: 6 bases; J trimming: 5 bases; junction bases outside the gene matches: 8. The CDR3 runs 15 residues. The V gene's germline CDR1 is LGHDT and CDR2 YNNKEL (reference sequence). CDR3 sequence (DNA): TGTGCCAGCAGAAGACAGGGGATCAAGACCGGGGAGCTGTTTTTT. Translated, it gives CASRRQGIKTGELFF.

This clonotype was recorded at least ten times. The chain employs TRBV20-1 and TRBJ2-3; no firm D call. The germline V gene has CDR1 DFQATT and CDR2 SNEGSKA (reference sequence). Deletions cut 4 bases from V and 4 bases from J, with 0 bases between. The CDR3 spans 9 residues. CDR3 coding DNA: TGCAGTGCTACAGATACGCAGTATTTT. It codes for CSATDTQYF.

This clonotype was found a few times. J is TRBJ2-7 and V is TRBV12-3 or TRBV12-4; possible D gene TRBD1, 5 bases. V was cut by 1 base and J by 8 bases, with 15 bases left in between. This CDR3 has 14 amino acids. In nucleotides, the CDR3 is TGTGCCAGCAGTTTAGAGGGGCGTGGGCGGCAGCAGTACTTC. This translates into CASSLEGRGRQQYF.

This clonotype came up a few times. The chain uses TRBV12-3 or TRBV12-4 and TRBJ2-5; D is unresolved. The CDR3 spans 11 residues. The V and J ends lost 6 bases and 5 bases respectively, with 7 bases between them. CDR3 amino acids: CASRNWETQYF. The CDR3, as DNA: TGTGCCAGCAGAAATTGGGAGACCCAGTACTTC.

This clonotype was recorded a few times. The rearrangement links TRBV5-1 to TRBJ2-1; D not resolved. Trimming cost V 0 bases and J 6 bases, with 10 bases left between them. The CDR3 has 14 amino acids. Looked up from germline, CDR1 is SGHRS and CDR2 is YFSETQ. For the CDR3, the DNA is TGCGCCAGCAGCTTGGGGGCTAGGGTCAATGAGCAGTTCTTC. Its translation: CASSLGARVNEQFF. The variable domain in full, with the rest retrieved from reference TRBV5-1 and TRBJ2-1, is KAGVTQTPRYLIKTRGQQVTLSCSPISGHRSVSWYQQTPGQGLQFLFEYFSETQRNKGNFPGRFSGRQFSNSRSEMNVSTLELGDSALYLCASSLGARVNEQFFGPGTRLTVL.

This clonotype was seen only a few times. The rearrangement uses TRBV6-5 and TRBJ2-1, with TRBD2 matching 8 bases. The CDR3 spans 15 residues. V lost 6 bases and J lost 3; bases outside the gene matches: 7. The germline CDR1 and CDR2 sequences are MNHEY and SVGAGI. CDR3 sequence (DNA): TGTGCCAGCAGACCCCCGGGGGGGGGCTACAATGAGCAGTTCTTC. Translation gives CASRPPGGGYNEQFF.

This clonotype turned up a few times. The chain combines TRBV6-2 or TRBV6-3 with TRBJ2-6; tentative D call: TRBD1 (6 bases). CDR1 and CDR2 (germline): MNHEY, SVGEGT. The CDR3 loop spans 20 amino acids. V was shortened by 5 bases and J by 0 bases, with 23 bases between the two germline ends. The CDR3 is CASSPYRQDLPVSGANVLTF. The CDR3 DNA reads as TGTGCCAGCAGTCCGTACCGACAGGACCTCCCCGTCTCTGGGGCCAACGTCCTGACTTTC.

The chain uses TRBV7-2 and TRBJ2-7; TRBD1 might be the D (6 bases). Between the trimmed V and J ends, which lost 3 bases and 2 bases, there was a span of 11 bases. The germline CDR1 and CDR2 sequences are SGHTA and FQGNSA. This CDR3 spans 14 amino acids. DNA for the CDR3: TGTGCCAGCAGCTTTCAGCCAGGGGCCTACGAGCAGTACTTC. Residues: CASSFQPGAYEQYF.

The sample holds many counts of this clonotype. V usage is TRBV5-1 and J usage is TRBJ2-7, with 7 bases identical to TRBD2. The ends lost 4 bases at V and 0 bases at J; junction bases unmatched: 13. Germline V gene lookup returns CDR1 SGHRS and CDR2 YFSETQ. The CDR3 runs 17 residues. CDR3 loop: CASSTGLAEVSSYEQYF. The CDR3 nucleotides read TGCGCCAGCAGCACCGGCCTAGCGGAGGTCAGCTCCTACGAGCAGTACTTC.

The chain links TRBV6-5 to TRBJ1-2; D not certain. Germline assignment: CDR1 MNHEY and CDR2 SVGAGI. The CDR3 runs 12 residues. Trimming took off 8 bases at V and 4 bases at J, with 11 bases between the two ends. The CDR3 DNA reads TGTGCCAGCGGGGTCAGCCTCTATGGCTACACCTTC. It is translated as CASGVSLYGYTF.

As to this clonotype: Given a much more abundant clone one base away, this may be a read error. Here the CDR3 reads CATRTSGTYEQYF. The DNA for the CDR3 is TGTGCCACCAGGACTAGCGGGACCTACGAGCAGTACTTC. The J gene is TRBJ2-7, the V gene TRBV6-1; 12 bases agree with TRBD2. The CDR3 sequence is 13 residues long. CDR1 and CDR2 from the germline V gene are MNHNS and SASEGT. With V trimmed by 10 bases and J by 2 bases, 3 bases remained unmatched.

This rearrangement joins TRBV5-1 to TRBJ2-1, with D perhaps matching TRBD2 (5 bases). CDR3 length: 13 amino acids. The ends were cut back, 4 bases at V and 9 bases at J, with 14 bases in the middle. Germline V gives CDR1 SGHRS, CDR2 YFSETQ. Here the CDR3 reads CASSPTSGIEQFF. The CDR3 DNA reads as TGCGCCAGCAGCCCAACCTCGGGGATTGAGCAGTTCTTC.

The V gene is TRBV10-2, the J gene TRBJ1-5, with D possibly TRBD1 on 6 matching bases. The ends were cut back, 4 bases at V and 4 bases at J, with 14 bases in the middle. This CDR3 region has 15 residues. From germline, CDR1 is WSHSY and CDR2 SAAADI. CDR3 residues: CASSVSGGGNQPQHF. CDR3 nucleotides: TGCGCCAGCAGTGTTAGCGGAGGGGGGAATCAGCCCCAGCATTTT.